This T cell receptor beta chain was observed in a study of vaccination and CD4 T cells after COVID-19. The overall study: Samples were taken after vaccination, a median of approximately 72 days after dose two, with a range of 14 to 241.

Cultured CD4+ T cell DNA underwent sequencing with the Oncomine TCR Beta short-read assay. Genomic DNA was isolated from cultured CD4+ T cells. In TCRdb, the PCR reads were re-called with MiXCR into one record per CDR3 protein. This table has around 15,000 distinct CDR3 sequences, 52% appearing once. This CDR3 region has 14 residues. Germline V lookup: CDR1 WNHNN, CDR2 SYGVQD (reference sequence). Between the trimmed V and J ends, which lost 4 bases and 0 bases, there was a span of 8 bases. General study points: Recorded median SARS-CoV-2-reactive clonotype numbers increased from about 20 to 38 without reaching significance.

Remarks on this clonotype: Its antigen is unidentified.

Treatment given: roughly ten-day PBMC culture with coronavirus spike peptide pools or control peptides (ViraFEST assay). Scientists separated out CD4+ T cells through negative selection following 10 days in culture. Sequencing was done on a sample of CD4+ T cells from blood, cultured in vitro. This sequence joins TRBV10-1 and TRBJ2-3; perhaps D is TRBD1 or TRBD2 (5 bases each). This clonotype was sampled from a human donor who had recovered from COVID-19. CDR3 region: CASSVGGSTDTQYF. The CDR3 DNA follows: TGCGCCAGCAGTGTTGGGGGTAGCACAGATACGCAGTATTTT.